This T cell receptor (beta chain) is drawn from a study of Ad26.COV2.S vaccination and SARS-CoV-2 variants. Study-wide background: By the intramuscular route, Ad26.COV2.S was given once, or twice 56 days apart.

The junction had 10 bases not matched to a gene; V was cut back by 3 bases and J by 8 bases. CDR3 length equals 15 residues. Germline lookup yields CDR1 SGDLS and CDR2 YYNGEE. Profiled with immunoSEQ multiplex PCR; TCRdb holds only in-frame clones, not every one. The sample yields approximately 350,000 clones, roughly 84% seen once. Treatment meaning: around 19 received Ad26.COV2.S at low or high dose, single or two shots; several received placebo; per-sample allocation not given. Sample collection was performed on day 63 after the first vaccine or placebo injection. This specimen consisted of peripheral blood, obtained in a trial of Ad26.COV2.S vaccine versus placebo. The sequence was obtained from a person aged 18-65 years who received the Ad26.COV2.S COVID-19 vaccine or a placebo. V gene TRBV9 combines with J gene TRBJ1-4, with 7 bases fitting TRBD1. The CDR3: CASSASQGGPEKLFF. As DNA, the CDR3 is TGTGCCAGCAGCGCCAGTCAGGGGGGACCGGAAAAACTGTTTTTT.